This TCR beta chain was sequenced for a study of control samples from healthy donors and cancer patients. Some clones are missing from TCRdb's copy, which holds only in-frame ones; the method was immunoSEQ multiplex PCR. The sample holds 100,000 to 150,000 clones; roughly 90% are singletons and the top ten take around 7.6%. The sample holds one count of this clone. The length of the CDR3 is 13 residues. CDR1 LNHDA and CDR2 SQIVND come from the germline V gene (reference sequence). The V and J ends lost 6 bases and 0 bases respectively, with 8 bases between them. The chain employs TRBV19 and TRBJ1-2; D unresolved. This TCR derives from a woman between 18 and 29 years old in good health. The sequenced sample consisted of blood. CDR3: CASRNTANYGYTF. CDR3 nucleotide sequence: TGTGCCAGTAGAAATACAGCTAACTATGGCTACACCTTC.